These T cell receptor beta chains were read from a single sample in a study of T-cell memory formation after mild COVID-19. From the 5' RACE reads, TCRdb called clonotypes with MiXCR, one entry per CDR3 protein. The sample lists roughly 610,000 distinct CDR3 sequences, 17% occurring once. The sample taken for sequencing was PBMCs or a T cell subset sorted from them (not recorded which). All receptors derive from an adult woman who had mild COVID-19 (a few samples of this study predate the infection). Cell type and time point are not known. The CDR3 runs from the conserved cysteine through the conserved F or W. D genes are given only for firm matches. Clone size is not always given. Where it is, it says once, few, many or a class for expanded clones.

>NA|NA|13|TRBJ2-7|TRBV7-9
CASSVESRGEQYF
TGTGCCAGCAGCGTCGAGTCCAGGGGCGAGCAGTACTTC
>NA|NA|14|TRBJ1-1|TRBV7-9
CASSSPGVRTEAFF
TGTGCCAGCAGCTCCCCGGGGGTTCGGACTGAAGCTTTCTTT
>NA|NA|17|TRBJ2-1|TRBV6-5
CASSYSGRPQPYNEQFF
TGTGCCAGCAGTTACTCTGGGCGTCCTCAGCCCTACAATGAGCAGTTCTTC
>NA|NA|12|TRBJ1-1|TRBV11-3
CASSFERRAAFF
TGTGCCAGCAGCTTCGAGCGACGGGCAGCTTTCTTT
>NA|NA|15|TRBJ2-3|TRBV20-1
CSARRSGGNLDTQYF
TGCAGTGCTAGAAGGTCCGGAGGGAACCTAGATACGCAGTATTTT
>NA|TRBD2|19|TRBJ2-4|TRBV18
CASSPGLAATPLAKNIQYF
TGTGCCAGCTCACCAGGACTAGCGGCTACCCCACTAGCCAAAAACATTCAGTACTTC
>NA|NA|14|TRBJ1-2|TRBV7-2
CASSALGAYYGYTF
TGTGCCAGCAGTGCGCTGGGGGCATACTATGGCTACACCTTC
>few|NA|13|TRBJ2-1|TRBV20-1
CSARRTAGNEQFF
TGCAGTGCAAGACGGACTGCTGGGAATGAGCAGTTCTTC
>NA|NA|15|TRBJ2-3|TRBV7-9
CASSLVVSPADTQYF
TGTGCCAGCAGCTTAGTCGTTAGTCCGGCAGATACGCAGTATTTT
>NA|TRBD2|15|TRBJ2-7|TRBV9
CASSVDPGGVREQYF
TGTGCCAGCAGCGTAGACCCGGGGGGGGTGAGGGAGCAGTACTTC
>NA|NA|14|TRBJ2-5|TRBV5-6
CASSLTGMGETQYF
TGTGCCAGCAGCCTAACAGGGATGGGGGAGACCCAGTACTTC
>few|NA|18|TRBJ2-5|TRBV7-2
CASSLASLGRVKGETQYF
TGTGCCAGCAGCTTAGCATCTTTGGGCAGGGTGAAAGGGGAGACCCAGTACTTC
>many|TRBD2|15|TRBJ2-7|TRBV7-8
CASRDPAGGTYEQYF
TGTGCCAGCAGAGATCCAGCGGGAGGGACCTACGAGCAGTACTTC
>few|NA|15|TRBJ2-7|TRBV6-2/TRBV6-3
CASSLTGLAPYEQYF
TGTGCCAGCAGCCTAACCGGTTTAGCCCCCTACGAGCAGTACTTC
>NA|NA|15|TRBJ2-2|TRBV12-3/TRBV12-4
CASSSDMVITGELFF
TGTGCCAGCAGTTCTGACATGGTGATCACCGGGGAGCTGTTTTTT
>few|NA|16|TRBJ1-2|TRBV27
CASCDDARSLNYGYTF
TGTGCCAGCTGCGACGACGCCCGGTCACTTAACTATGGCTACACCTTC
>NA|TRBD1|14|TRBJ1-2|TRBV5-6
CASSPLGGQGINTF
TGTGCCAGCAGCCCCCTGGGGGGACAGGGTATCAACACCTTC
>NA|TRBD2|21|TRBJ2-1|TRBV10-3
CAISGAGLAAQRPSSYNEQFF
TGTGCCATCAGTGGGGCCGGACTAGCAGCGCAAAGACCCAGCTCCTACAATGAGCAGTTCTTC